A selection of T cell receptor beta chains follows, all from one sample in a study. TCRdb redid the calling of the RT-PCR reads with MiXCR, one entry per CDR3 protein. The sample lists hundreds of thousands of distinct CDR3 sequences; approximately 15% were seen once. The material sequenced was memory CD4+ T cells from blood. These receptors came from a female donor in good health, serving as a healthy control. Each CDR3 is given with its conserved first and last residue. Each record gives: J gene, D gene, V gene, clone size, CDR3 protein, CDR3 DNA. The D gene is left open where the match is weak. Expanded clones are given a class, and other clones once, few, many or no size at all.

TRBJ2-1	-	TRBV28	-	CASGGIGEQFF	TGTGCCAGCGGGGGAATTGGGGAGCAGTTCTTC
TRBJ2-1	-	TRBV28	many	CASIAETGENEQFF	TGTGCCAGCATTGCCGAGACGGGAGAGAATGAGCAGTTCTTC
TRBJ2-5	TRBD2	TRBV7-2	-	CASSQEVGGGPRKGETQYF	TGCGCCAGCAGCCAAGAAGTGGGGGGGGGACCCAGAAAAGGGGAGACCCAGTACTTC
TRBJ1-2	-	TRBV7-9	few	CASSLAEGYTF	TGTGCCAGCAGCTTAGCAGAAGGCTACACCTTC
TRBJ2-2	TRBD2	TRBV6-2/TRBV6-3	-	CAAAGGRPGELFF	TGTGCCGCTGCGGGAGGGCGGCCCGGGGAGCTGTTTTTT
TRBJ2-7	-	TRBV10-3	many	CAILQGGSYEQYF	TGTGCCATTCTTCAGGGGGGGTCCTACGAGCAGTACTTC
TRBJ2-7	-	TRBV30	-	CAWSVYRPGEQYF	TGTGCCTGGAGTGTGTACAGACCTGGCGAGCAGTACTTC
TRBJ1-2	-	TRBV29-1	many	CSVDGYTF	TGCAGCGTTGATGGCTACACCTTC
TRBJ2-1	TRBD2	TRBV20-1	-	CSASDKLAGGKDEQFF	TGCAGTGCTAGCGATAAACTAGCGGGAGGAAAAGATGAGCAGTTCTTC
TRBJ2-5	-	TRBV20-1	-	CSARTLLRLAHQETQYF	TGCAGTGCTAGGACCCTGCTTCGGCTAGCGCATCAAGAGACCCAGTACTTC
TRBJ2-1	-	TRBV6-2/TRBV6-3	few	CASTAIGFTYEQFF	TGTGCCAGCACCGCGATAGGTTTCACGTATGAGCAGTTCTTC
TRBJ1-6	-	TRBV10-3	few	CATLVDKHNSPLHF	TGTGCCACCTTGGTAGACAAACATAATTCACCCCTCCACTTT
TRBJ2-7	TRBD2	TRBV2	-	CASRAGVSEQYF	TGTGCCAGCAGAGCGGGAGTCTCGGAGCAGTACTTC
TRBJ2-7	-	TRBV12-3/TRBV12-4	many	CASSFRDSYEQYF	TGTGCCAGCAGTTTTCGGGACTCCTACGAGCAGTACTTC
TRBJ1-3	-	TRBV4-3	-	CASSQDLSNLSPGNTIYF	TGCGCCAGCAGCCAAGATTTAAGTAATCTTTCTCCTGGAAACACCATATATTTT
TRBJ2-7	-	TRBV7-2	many	CASSFDNVLWQYF	TGTGCCAGCAGCTTTGATAACGTTCTATGGCAGTACTTC
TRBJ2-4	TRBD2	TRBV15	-	CATSRDRLAGHIQYF	TGTGCCACCAGCAGAGATAGACTAGCGGGCCACATTCAGTACTTC
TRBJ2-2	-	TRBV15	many	CATSRHAGELFF	TGTGCCACCAGCAGGCACGCCGGGGAGCTGTTTTTT